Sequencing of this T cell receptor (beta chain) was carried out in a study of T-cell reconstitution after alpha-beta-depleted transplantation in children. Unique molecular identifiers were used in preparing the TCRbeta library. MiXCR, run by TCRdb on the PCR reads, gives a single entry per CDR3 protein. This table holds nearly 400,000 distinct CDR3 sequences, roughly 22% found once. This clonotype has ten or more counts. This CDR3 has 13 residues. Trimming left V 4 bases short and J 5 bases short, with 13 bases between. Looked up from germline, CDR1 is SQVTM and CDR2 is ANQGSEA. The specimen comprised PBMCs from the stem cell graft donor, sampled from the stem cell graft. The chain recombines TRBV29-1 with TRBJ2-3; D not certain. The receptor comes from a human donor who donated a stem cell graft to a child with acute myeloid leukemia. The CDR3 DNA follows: TGCAGCGTTGTGTCTGGGTGGGTAGATACGCAGTATTTT. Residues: CSVVSGWVDTQYF.